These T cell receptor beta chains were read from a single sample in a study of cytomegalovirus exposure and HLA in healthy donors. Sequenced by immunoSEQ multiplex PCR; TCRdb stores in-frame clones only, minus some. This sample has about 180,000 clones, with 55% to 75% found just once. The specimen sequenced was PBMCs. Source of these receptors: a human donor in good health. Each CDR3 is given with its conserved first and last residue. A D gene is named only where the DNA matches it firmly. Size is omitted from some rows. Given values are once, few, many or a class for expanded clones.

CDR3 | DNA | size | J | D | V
CASSSLQGPHYNEQFF | TGTGCCAGCAGCTCCCTCCAGGGGCCCCACTACAATGAGCAGTTCTTC | . | TRBJ2-1 | . | TRBV7-9
CASSPRWASGSYNEQFF | TGCGCCAGCAGCCCAAGGTGGGCTAGCGGGTCCTACAATGAGCAGTTCTTC | . | TRBJ2-1 | TRBD2 | TRBV5-1
CASSFGGQDDTQYF | TGCGCCAGCAGCTTTGGAGGACAGGACGATACGCAGTATTTT | once | TRBJ2-3 | TRBD1 | TRBV5-1
CASASGTGANNYGYTF | TGTGCCAGCGCCTCCGGGACAGGGGCGAACAACTATGGCTACACCTTC | few | TRBJ1-2 | TRBD1 | TRBV27
CASSSTGGREELFF | TGTGCCAGCAGCTCCACAGGGGGTAGAGAGGAGCTGTTTTTT | . | TRBJ2-2 | TRBD1 | TRBV7-9
CASSVSGGRADTQYF | TGTGCCAGCAGCGTAAGCGGGGGGAGGGCAGATACGCAGTATTTT | . | TRBJ2-3 | TRBD2 | TRBV9
CASSQPPGTRGYTF | TGTGCCAGCAGCCAACCCCCAGGGACTAGGGGCTACACCTTC | . | TRBJ1-2 | . | TRBV6-5
CASSVAWGSLNTEAFF | TGTGCCAGCAGCGTAGCTTGGGGCAGTTTGAACACTGAAGCTTTCTTT | . | TRBJ1-1 | . | TRBV9
CASSLVGAGANVLTF | TGCGCCAGCAGCTTGGTGGGAGCCGGGGCCAACGTCCTGACTTTC | . | TRBJ2-6 | . | TRBV5-1
CASSYGLTEAFF | TGTGCCAGCAGCTATGGACTCACTGAAGCTTTCTTT | . | TRBJ1-1 | . | TRBV7-2
CASRRTAPQYF | TGTGCCAGCAGACGGACAGCCCCTCAGTATTTT | . | TRBJ2-3 | . | TRBV6-5
CASSNRRVATNEKLFF | TGTGCCAGCTCAAATCGGAGGGTGGCAACTAATGAAAAACTGTTTTTT | . | TRBJ1-4 | . | TRBV18
CATSSDRDPGNTIYF | TGTGCCACCAGCAGCGACAGGGATCCTGGAAACACCATATATTTT | many | TRBJ1-3 | TRBD1 | TRBV15
CASRSDSQANYGYTF | TGTGCCAGCAGATCTGACAGCCAAGCTAACTATGGCTACACCTTC | . | TRBJ1-2 | . | TRBV7-8
CASSSRDRGQETQYF | TGCGCCAGCAGCTCCCGGGACAGGGGCCAAGAGACCCAGTACTTC | . | TRBJ2-5 | TRBD1 | TRBV5-1
CASSQGQNYGYTF | TGTGCCAGCAGCCAAGGCCAGAACTATGGCTACACCTTC | . | TRBJ1-2 | . | TRBV14
CASTLEGHLSNQPQHF | TGTGCCAGCACCCTCGAGGGACACCTTAGCAATCAGCCCCAGCATTTT | . | TRBJ1-5 | . | TRBV5-4
CAWDPGRGLGEQYF | TGTGCCTGGGACCCGGGCAGGGGGCTTGGAGAGCAGTACTTC | . | TRBJ2-7 | TRBD1 | TRBV30
CASRQALNTEAFF | TGTGCCAGCAGGCAGGCTCTGAACACTGAAGCTTTCTTT | . | TRBJ1-1 | . | TRBV28
CTSRTSGEETQYF | TGTACCAGCAGGACTAGCGGGGAAGAGACCCAGTACTTC | . | TRBJ2-5 | TRBD2 | TRBV5-4
CASEVTDTEAFF | TGTGCCTCCGAAGTAACGGACACTGAAGCTTTCTTT | . | TRBJ1-1 | . | TRBV30
CASSIRASNTGELFF | TGTGCCAGTAGTATCAGGGCGTCGAACACCGGGGAGCTGTTTTTT | . | TRBJ2-2 | . | TRBV19
CASSGEGGPEAFF | TGCGCCAGCAGCGGGGAGGGAGGCCCTGAAGCTTTCTTT | . | TRBJ1-1 | . | TRBV4-1
CASTFHRQYDTEAFF | TGTGCCAGCACCTTCCACAGACAGTATGACACTGAAGCTTTCTTT | few | TRBJ1-1 | . | TRBV5-4
CASSQEITSRPVEQYF | TGCGCCAGCAGCCAAGAGATTACTAGCCGGCCGGTCGAGCAGTACTTC | . | TRBJ2-7 | . | TRBV4-1
CASSHARLAGGQETQYF | TGTGCCAGCAGCCACGCGAGACTAGCGGGGGGGCAAGAGACCCAGTACTTC | . | TRBJ2-5 | TRBD2 | TRBV14
CASSSPGQQNTEAFF | TGTGCCAGCTCTTCACCGGGACAACAGAACACTGAAGCTTTCTTT | . | TRBJ1-1 | . | TRBV18
CASSFFQGNEKLFF | TGCGCCAGCAGCTTTTTCCAGGGCAATGAAAAACTGTTTTTT | . | TRBJ1-4 | . | TRBV5-1
CAWSARTGGTDTQYF | TGTGCCTGGAGTGCCCGGACAGGGGGCACAGATACGCAGTATTTT | . | TRBJ2-3 | TRBD1 | TRBV30
CASSADRQQGEAFF | TGTGCCAGCAGCGCGGACCGACAACAGGGTGAAGCTTTCTTT | . | TRBJ1-1 | . | TRBV6-1
CASSEADRLTYGYTF | TGTGCCAGCAGTGAAGCGGACAGATTAACCTATGGCTACACCTTC | . | TRBJ1-2 | . | TRBV6-1
CASSLRTGVSNYGYTF | TGCGCCAGCAGCTTACGGACAGGGGTTTCTAACTATGGCTACACCTTC | . | TRBJ1-2 | TRBD1 | TRBV5-1
CARSLGQGEGNYGYTF | TGTGCCAGAAGCTTGGGACAGGGAGAAGGGAACTATGGCTACACCTTC | once | TRBJ1-2 | TRBD1 | TRBV5-3
CASSLLYGYTF | TGTGCCAGCAGCTTGCTCTATGGCTACACCTTC | few | TRBJ1-2 | . | TRBV5-6
CASSLDGNYGYTF | TGCGCCAGCAGCTTGGACGGTAACTATGGCTACACCTTC | . | TRBJ1-2 | . | TRBV5-1
CASSIGTGRSYGYTF | TGTGCCAGTAGTATAGGGACAGGGCGCTCCTATGGCTACACCTTC | . | TRBJ1-2 | TRBD1 | TRBV19
CARRPGGDRASRFSYEQYF | TGTGCCAGAAGGCCCGGTGGGGACAGGGCCTCTCGCTTCTCCTACGAGCAGTACTTC | . | TRBJ2-7 | TRBD1 | TRBV5-3
CASSFSAGTKIYEQYF | TGTGCCAGCAGTTTCAGCGCCGGGACTAAGATCTACGAGCAGTACTTC | . | TRBJ2-7 | TRBD2 | TRBV27
CASILGGAAYEQYF | TGTGCCAGCATTTTAGGGGGCGCGGCCTACGAGCAGTACTTC | few | TRBJ2-7 | TRBD1 | TRBV6-6
CASSSVSSYEQYF | TGTGCCAGCAGCTCGGTAAGCTCCTACGAGCAGTACTTC | . | TRBJ2-7 | . | TRBV7-3
CASSFQNGNEQFF | TGTGCTAGCAGCTTCCAGAACGGGAATGAGCAGTTCTTC | once | TRBJ2-1 | . | TRBV7-7
CASSLGGGRGSNQPQHF | TGTGCCAGCAGCTTGGGGGGTGGCAGGGGAAGCAATCAGCCCCAGCATTTT | . | TRBJ1-5 | . | TRBV5-6
CASSWKGESSYNEQFF | TGTGCCAGCAGCTGGAAGGGGGAAAGCTCCTACAATGAGCAGTTCTTC | . | TRBJ2-1 | . | TRBV7-9
CASSPQRRGGNEQFF | TGTGCCAGCAGCCCCCAGAGGCGAGGGGGTAATGAGCAGTTCTTC | . | TRBJ2-1 | . | TRBV7-9
CASSSGWGGLREQYF | TGTGCCAGCAGCTCAGGGTGGGGGGGCCTCCGGGAGCAGTACTTC | . | TRBJ2-7 | . | TRBV5-4